This is a list of T cell receptor beta chains from one sample in a study of shared clonotypes between healthy human individuals. Produced via immunoSEQ multiplex PCR; TCRdb's table is partial and in-frame only. The profile shows 450,000 to 500,000 clones, 81% of them singletons. Sequences were obtained from PBMCs. These receptor sequences come from a middle-aged woman in good health. Some clones in this sample may be carry-over from other donors' samples. Both conserved end residues are part of each CDR3. The D gene is left open where the match is weak. The size entry is marked missing in some rows and otherwise reads once, few, many or a size class.

V gene	D gene	J gene	clone size	CDR3 protein
TRBV9	NA	TRBJ1-1	NA	CASSIQTGIVSEAFF
TRBV30	NA	TRBJ1-1	once	CAWGDGRDTEAFF
TRBV7-8	NA	TRBJ2-3	NA	CASSPEGAGVVGGTDTQYF
TRBV28	NA	TRBJ2-5	NA	CASSTPTETQYF
TRBV10-3	NA	TRBJ1-4	NA	CAISVEGQDEKLFF
TRBV18	NA	TRBJ1-4	NA	CASSPLGKVEKLFF
TRBV4-1	NA	TRBJ1-1	NA	CATRGLLRNTEAFF
TRBV19	TRBD2	TRBJ2-5	few	CASSIVREGRETQYF
TRBV6-1	NA	TRBJ1-4	few	CASSEQRIESFNEKLFF
TRBV29-1	TRBD1	TRBJ1-1	NA	CSGRQGMNTEAFF
TRBV29-1	NA	TRBJ1-2	NA	CSVDCVGTNYGYTF
TRBV11-2	NA	TRBJ2-2	NA	CASSPRTDNTGELFF
TRBV15	TRBD2	TRBJ2-1	NA	CATSRDIAGNEQFF
TRBV29-1	TRBD1	TRBJ1-1	NA	CSVRGQYTEAFF
TRBV9	NA	TRBJ2-5	NA	CASSARGRGETQYF
TRBV11-2	NA	TRBJ2-6	NA	CASSFTSPSTGSGANVLTF
TRBV6-1	TRBD1	TRBJ2-7	NA	CASSDRVGGYGQYF
TRBV28	NA	TRBJ2-7	NA	CASSFQRSSGEQYF
TRBV29-1	NA	TRBJ1-1	NA	CSVGEPSTEAFF
TRBV25-1	NA	TRBJ2-6	NA	CASSVPSRGGANVLTF
TRBV19	TRBD1	TRBJ1-5	NA	CASSRQGGQPQHF
TRBV6-5	NA	TRBJ1-1	once	CASSYTGRNTEAFF
TRBV28	TRBD1	TRBJ2-5	NA	CASSRTGEETQYF
TRBV2	NA	TRBJ2-5	NA	CASSYPGGETQYF
TRBV5-1	NA	TRBJ1-4	few	CASSQAATNEKLFF
TRBV18	TRBD2	TRBJ2-7	many	CASSPGLAGTYEQYF
TRBV7-2	NA	TRBJ2-2	NA	CATLFLPPNTGELFF
TRBV14	TRBD2	TRBJ2-7	many	CASSHRKKAGAPLGEQYF
TRBV7-6	NA	TRBJ1-1	NA	CASSLGGIMNTEAFF
TRBV10-3	TRBD2	TRBJ2-3	once	CAISERPERDLPTDTQYF
TRBV5-4	NA	TRBJ2-5	NA	CASSLLGSQETQYF
TRBV7-3	NA	TRBJ2-5	few	CASSPSDQGVETQYF
TRBV7-8	NA	TRBJ2-5	NA	CASSTARRARETQYF
TRBV5-1	TRBD2	TRBJ2-3	NA	CASSGLAGDTDTQYF
TRBV4-2	NA	TRBJ2-7	NA	CASSQAGSRREQYF
TRBV28	TRBD1	TRBJ2-7	NA	CASSLRGQGRYEQYF
TRBV7-6	NA	TRBJ2-2	NA	CASSLGSGGATNTGELFF
TRBV2	NA	TRBJ2-3	NA	CASSKADTQYF